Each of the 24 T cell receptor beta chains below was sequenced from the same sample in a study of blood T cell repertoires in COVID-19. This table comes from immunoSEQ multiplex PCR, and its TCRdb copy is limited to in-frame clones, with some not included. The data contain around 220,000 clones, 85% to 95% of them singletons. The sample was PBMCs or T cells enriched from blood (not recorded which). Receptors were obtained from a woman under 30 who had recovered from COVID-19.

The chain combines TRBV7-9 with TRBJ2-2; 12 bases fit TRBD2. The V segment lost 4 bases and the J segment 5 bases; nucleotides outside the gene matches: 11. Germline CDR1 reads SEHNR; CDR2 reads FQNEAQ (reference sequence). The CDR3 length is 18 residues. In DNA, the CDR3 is TGTGCCAGCAGCTCCAATAGACTAGCGGGAGTTGGGACCGGGGAGCTGTTTTTT. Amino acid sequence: CASSSNRLAGVGTGELFF. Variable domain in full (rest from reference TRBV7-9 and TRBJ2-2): DTGVSQNPRHKITKRGQNVTFRCDPISEHNRLYWYRQTLGQGPEFLTYFQNEAQLEKSRLLSDRFSAERPKGSFSTLEIQRTEQGDSAMYLCASSSNRLAGVGTGELFFGEGSRLTVL.

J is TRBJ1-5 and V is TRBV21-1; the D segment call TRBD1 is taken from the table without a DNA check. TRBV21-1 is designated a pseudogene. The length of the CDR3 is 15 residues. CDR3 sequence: CASSRTGESNQPQHF. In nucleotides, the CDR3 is TGTGCCAGCAGCCGGACAGGTGAGAGCAATCAGCCCCAGCATTTT.

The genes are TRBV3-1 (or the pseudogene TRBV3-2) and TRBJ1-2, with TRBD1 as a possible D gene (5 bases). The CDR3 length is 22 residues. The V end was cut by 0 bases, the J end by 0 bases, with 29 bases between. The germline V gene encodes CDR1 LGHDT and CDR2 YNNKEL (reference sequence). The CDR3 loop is CASSQDMKRNGHPRHANYGYTF. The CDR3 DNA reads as TGTGCCAGCAGCCAAGATATGAAACGAAATGGACATCCACGCCATGCTAACTATGGCTACACCTTC.

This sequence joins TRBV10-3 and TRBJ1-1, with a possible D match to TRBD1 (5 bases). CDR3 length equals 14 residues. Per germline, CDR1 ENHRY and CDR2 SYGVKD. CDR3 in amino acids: CATTKAGGGVEAFF. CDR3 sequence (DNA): TGTGCAACGACCAAGGCAGGCGGGGGGGTGGAAGCTTTCTTT.

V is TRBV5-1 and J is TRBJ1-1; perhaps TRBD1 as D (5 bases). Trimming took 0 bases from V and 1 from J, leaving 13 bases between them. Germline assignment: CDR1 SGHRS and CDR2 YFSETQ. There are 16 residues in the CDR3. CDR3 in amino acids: CASSLARTMKNTEAFF. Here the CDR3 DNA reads TGCGCCAGCAGCTTGGCCAGGACAATGAAGAACACTGAAGCTTTCTTT.

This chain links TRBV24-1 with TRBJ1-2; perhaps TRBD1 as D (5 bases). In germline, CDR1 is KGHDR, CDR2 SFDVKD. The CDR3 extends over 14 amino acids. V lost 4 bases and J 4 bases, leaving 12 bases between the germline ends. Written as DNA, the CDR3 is TGTGCCACCAGTGAGCCTCAGGGATCCTATGGCTACACCTTC. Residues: CATSEPQGSYGYTF.

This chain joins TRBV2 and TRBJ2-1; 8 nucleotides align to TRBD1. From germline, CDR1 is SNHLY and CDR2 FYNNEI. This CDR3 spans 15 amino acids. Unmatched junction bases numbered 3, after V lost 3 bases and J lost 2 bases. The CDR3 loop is CASSEVRGPYNEQFF. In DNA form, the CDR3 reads TGTGCCAGCAGTGAGGTCAGGGGGCCCTACAATGAGCAGTTCTTC.

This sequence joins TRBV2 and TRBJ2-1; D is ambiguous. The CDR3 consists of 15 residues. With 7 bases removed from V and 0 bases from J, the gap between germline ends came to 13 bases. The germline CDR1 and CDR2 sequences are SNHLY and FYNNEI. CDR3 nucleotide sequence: TGTGCCAGCACCTTAGACAAAGGCTCCTACAATGAGCAGTTCTTC. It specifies CASTLDKGSYNEQFF.

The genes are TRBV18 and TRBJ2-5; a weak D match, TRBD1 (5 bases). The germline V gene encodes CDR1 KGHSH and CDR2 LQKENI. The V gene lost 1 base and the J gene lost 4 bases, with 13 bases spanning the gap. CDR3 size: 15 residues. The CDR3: CASSPLGAIRETQYF. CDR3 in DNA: TGTGCCAGCTCACCACTTGGGGCAATAAGAGAGACCCAGTACTTC. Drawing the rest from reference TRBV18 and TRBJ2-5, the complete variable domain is NAGVMQNPRHLVRRRGQEARLRCSPMKGHSHVYWYRQLPEEGLKFMVYLQKENIIDESGMPKERFSAEFPKEGPSILRIQQVVRGDSAAYFCASSPLGAIRETQYFGPGTRLLVL.

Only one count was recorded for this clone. The CDR3 nucleotides read TGTGCCAGCAGCCACAGGGTCCCCGCAACTAATGAAAAACTGTTTTTT. This encodes CASSHRVPATNEKLFF. The chain carries TRBV3-1 (or the pseudogene TRBV3-2) and TRBJ1-4, with TRBD1 as a possible D gene (5 bases). Germline assignment: CDR1 LGHDT and CDR2 YNNKEL (reference sequence). The CDR3 totals 16 residues. V gave up 3 bases and J gave up 0 bases, with 11 bases separating them.

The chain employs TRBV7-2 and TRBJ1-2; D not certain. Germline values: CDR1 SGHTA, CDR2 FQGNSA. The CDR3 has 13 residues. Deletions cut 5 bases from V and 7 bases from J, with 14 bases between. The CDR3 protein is CASSPPSGSGYTF. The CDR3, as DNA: TGTGCCAGCAGCCCTCCGAGCGGGAGTGGCTACACCTTC.

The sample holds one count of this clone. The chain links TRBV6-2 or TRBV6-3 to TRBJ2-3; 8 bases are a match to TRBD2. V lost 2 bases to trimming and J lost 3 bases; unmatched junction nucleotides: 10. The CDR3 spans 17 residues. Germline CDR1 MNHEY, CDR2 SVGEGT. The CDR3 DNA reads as TGTGCCAGCAGTTACAGGCGGGGGGCCAGTGGGACAGATACGCAGTATTTT. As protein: CASSYRRGASGTDTQYF.

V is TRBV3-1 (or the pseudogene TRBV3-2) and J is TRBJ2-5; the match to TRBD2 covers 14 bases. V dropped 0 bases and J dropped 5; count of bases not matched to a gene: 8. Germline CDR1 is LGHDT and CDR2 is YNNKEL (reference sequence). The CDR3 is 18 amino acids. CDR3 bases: TGTGCCAGCAGCCAAGATGGGGGACTAGCGGGAGTCTTGGAGACCCAGTACTTC. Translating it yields CASSQDGGLAGVLETQYF.

The CDR3 region is CASSPHRGRRETQYF. Here the CDR3 DNA reads TGTGCCAGTAGTCCCCACAGGGGGCGGAGAGAGACCCAGTACTTC. V gene TRBV19 combines with J gene TRBJ2-5; 9 bases agree with TRBD1. Germline CDR1 reads LNHDA; CDR2 reads SQIVND (reference sequence). Unmatched junction bases numbered 8, after V lost 5 bases and J lost 4 bases. This CDR3 is 15 amino acids long.

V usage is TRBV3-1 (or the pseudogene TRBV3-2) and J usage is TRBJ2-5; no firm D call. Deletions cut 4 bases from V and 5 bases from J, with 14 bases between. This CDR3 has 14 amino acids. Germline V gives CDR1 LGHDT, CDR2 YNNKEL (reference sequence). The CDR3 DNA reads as TGTGCCAGCAGCCGGCATGGAGCGCCGGAGACCCAGTACTTC. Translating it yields CASSRHGAPETQYF.

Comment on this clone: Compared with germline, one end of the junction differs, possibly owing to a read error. Written as DNA, the CDR3 is TGTGCCAGCAGCCAAGAATCCCTAGTGGTGTGTTTT. Residues: CASSQESLVVCF. The chain combines TRBV3-1 (or the pseudogene TRBV3-2) with TRBJ2-3; D not certain. The CDR3 is 12 residues long. The germline V gene has CDR1 LGHDT and CDR2 YNNKEL (reference sequence).

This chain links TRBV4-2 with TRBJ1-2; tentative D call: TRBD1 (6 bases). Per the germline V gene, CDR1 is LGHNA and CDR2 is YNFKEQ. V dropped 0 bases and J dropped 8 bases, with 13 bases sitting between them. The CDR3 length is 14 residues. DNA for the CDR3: TGTGCCAGCAGCCAAGACGATCAGGGGAGCGGCTACACCTTC. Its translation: CASSQDDQGSGYTF.

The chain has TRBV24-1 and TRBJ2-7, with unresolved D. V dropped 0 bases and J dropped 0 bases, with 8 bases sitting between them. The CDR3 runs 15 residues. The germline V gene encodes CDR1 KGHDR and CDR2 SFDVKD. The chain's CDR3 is CATSDLRNYSYEQYF. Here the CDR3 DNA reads TGTGCCACCAGTGATTTGCGGAACTACTCCTACGAGCAGTACTTC.

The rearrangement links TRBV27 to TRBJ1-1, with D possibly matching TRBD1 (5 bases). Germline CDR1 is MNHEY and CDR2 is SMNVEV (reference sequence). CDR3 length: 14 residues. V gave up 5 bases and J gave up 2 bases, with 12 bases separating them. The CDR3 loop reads CASSHLRANTEAFF. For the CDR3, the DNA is TGTGCCAGCAGTCACCTCAGGGCAAACACTGAAGCTTTCTTT.

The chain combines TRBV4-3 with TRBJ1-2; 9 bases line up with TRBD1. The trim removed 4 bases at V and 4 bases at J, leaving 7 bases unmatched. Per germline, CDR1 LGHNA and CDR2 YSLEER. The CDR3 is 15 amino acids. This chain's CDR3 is CASSLTGGAGYGYTF. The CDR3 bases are TGCGCCAGCAGCCTCACAGGGGGCGCCGGCTATGGCTACACCTTC.

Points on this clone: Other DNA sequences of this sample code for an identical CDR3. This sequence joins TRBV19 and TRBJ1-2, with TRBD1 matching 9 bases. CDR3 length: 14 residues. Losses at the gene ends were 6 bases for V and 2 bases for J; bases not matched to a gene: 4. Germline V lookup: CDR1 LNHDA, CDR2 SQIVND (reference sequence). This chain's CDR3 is CASRLGQGNYGYTF. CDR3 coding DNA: TGTGCCAGTAGGCTCGGACAGGGGAACTATGGCTACACCTTC.

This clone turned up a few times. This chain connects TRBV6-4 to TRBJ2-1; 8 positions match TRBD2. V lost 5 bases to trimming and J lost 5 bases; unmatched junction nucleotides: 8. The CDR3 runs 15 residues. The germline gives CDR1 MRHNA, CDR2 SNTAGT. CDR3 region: CASSNNPAGDNEQFF. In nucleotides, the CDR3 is TGTGCCAGCAGTAATAATCCAGCGGGGGACAATGAGCAGTTCTTC.

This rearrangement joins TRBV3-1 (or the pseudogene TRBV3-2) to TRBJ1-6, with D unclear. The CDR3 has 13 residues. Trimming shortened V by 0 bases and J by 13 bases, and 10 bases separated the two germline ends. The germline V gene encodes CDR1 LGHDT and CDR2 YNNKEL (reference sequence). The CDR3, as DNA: TGTGCCAGCAGCCAAGACCCCCGAGCGCCCCTCCACTTT. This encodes CASSQDPRAPLHF.

CDR3 region: CASRRTVNTGELFF. CDR3 DNA: TGTGCCAGCAGGAGGACAGTCAACACCGGGGAGCTGTTTTTT. The chain has TRBV9 and TRBJ2-2; TRBD1 is a possible D gene (6 bases). CDR1 and CDR2 from the germline V gene are SGDLS and YYNGEE. V was pared by 5 bases and J by 2 bases, with 10 bases between. The CDR3 spans 14 residues.